Listed below are T cell receptor beta chains from one sample, sequenced in a study of control samples from healthy donors and cancer patients. The repertoire was sequenced with immunoSEQ multiplex PCR; TCRdb's copy has only in-frame clones and lacks some. The sample includes about 120,000 clones, 80% to 95% of them seen just once. Sequences were obtained from blood. The origin of the receptors is a man aged 18 to 30 in good health. The CDR3 runs from the conserved cysteine through the conserved F or W. D genes are given only for firm matches. A row's size may be missing; if present it is once, few, many or a size class.

V gene	clone size	D gene	J gene	CDR3 protein
TRBV5-1	.	.	TRBJ2-3	CASRTGPSTDTQYF
TRBV9	.	.	TRBJ1-1	CASSLWGNTEAFF
TRBV15	few	.	TRBJ2-2	CATKNRDTGELFF
TRBV5-1	few	TRBD2	TRBJ2-7	CASAGENYYEQYF
TRBV9	.	.	TRBJ1-2	CASSVREGGPGYTF
TRBV5-4	once	.	TRBJ2-1	CASSEIVGHEQFF
TRBV5-4	.	.	TRBJ1-2	CASSLNAAGPNGYGYTF
TRBV20-1	.	TRBD2	TRBJ2-3	CSASPGLAGGRHTDTQYF
TRBV19	.	.	TRBJ1-1	CASRLGGNTEAFF
TRBV2	.	.	TRBJ1-2	CASSAFETASMGYTF
TRBV4-1	few	.	TRBJ2-3	CASSQVGTGRSTDTQYF
TRBV27	.	.	TRBJ1-4	CASSADAATNEKLFF
TRBV4-1	.	TRBD1	TRBJ1-3	CASSLKTRTGGNTIYF
TRBV5-6	once	.	TRBJ1-4	CASSLVGGAIIF
TRBV11-2	.	.	TRBJ1-1	CASSLVSRPGEAFF
TRBV6-6	.	.	TRBJ2-2	CASSYSPEDAGELFF
TRBV27	once	.	TRBJ2-3	CASSSGTVTLTDTQYF
TRBV19	.	.	TRBJ1-2	CASSEQRVHGYTF
TRBV21-1	.	.	TRBJ2-2	CASSLLPGLAGITGELFF
TRBV7-9	few	.	TRBJ1-2	CASSPMGIYGYTF